A selection of T cell receptor beta chains follows, all from one sample in a study of blood T cell repertoires in COVID-19. TCRdb's table, derived via immunoSEQ multiplex PCR, lists solely in-frame clones and lacks some. The sample records roughly 65,000 clones, around 85% being singletons. Sequencing was performed on peripheral blood. The receptors here all came from a woman older than 75 with active or convalescent COVID-19. Both conserved end residues are part of each CDR3. D genes are given only for firm matches. The size entry is marked missing in some rows and otherwise reads once, few, many or a size class.

D,V,size,J,DNA,CDR3
TRBD1,TRBV5-1,few,TRBJ1-2,TGCGCCAGCAGCTTGGCCGGGGACAGGGGGGATGGCTACACCTTC,CASSLAGDRGDGYTF
TRBD1,TRBV2,once,TRBJ1-2,TGTGCCAGTAGACCGGGACAGGGCCCTGGCTACACCTTC,CASRPGQGPGYTF
TRBD2,TRBV7-2,.,TRBJ2-6,TGTGCCAGCAGACTAGCGGGGGACTCTGGGGCCAACGTCCTGACTTTC,CASRLAGDSGANVLTF
.,TRBV3-1/TRBV3-2,once,TRBJ2-1,TGTGCCAGCAGCCAAGTAGCGGTCCCCGAGCAGTTCTTC,CASSQVAVPEQFF
.,TRBV24-1,.,TRBJ2-1,TGTGCCACCAGTAGGACAGCAGGTGAGCAGTTCTTC,CATSRTAGEQFF
.,TRBV6-2/TRBV6-3,.,TRBJ1-2,TGTGCCAGCAGTTACTCAGAAGGGGGACCGCACTTC,CASSYSEGGPHF
.,TRBV29-1,.,TRBJ1-2,TGCAGCGTTGAAGATCGGGGATTTGGTGGCTACACCTTC,CSVEDRGFGGYTF
TRBD1,TRBV20-1,.,TRBJ1-2,TGCAGTGCTACTGACAGGGGAGGGTCCGTCTATGGCTACACCTTC,CSATDRGGSVYGYTF
TRBD2,TRBV10-3,few,TRBJ2-5,TGTGCCATCAGGTTTGGGGGGGAAGAGACCCAGTACTTC,CAIRFGGEETQYF
.,TRBV2,.,TRBJ1-2,TGTGCCAGCAGCAGGCTCACCTATGGCTACACCTTC,CASSRLTYGYTF